These 30 T cell receptor beta chains share one sample of origin, sequenced in a study of blood T cell repertoires in COVID-19. Profiling relied on immunoSEQ multiplex PCR, and the TCRdb table lists in-frame clones only, not all of them. This table has about 270,000 clones, about 90% appearing once. Sequencing was carried out using PBMCs or T cells enriched from blood (not recorded which). Receptors were obtained from a woman aged 60-75 years who had recovered from COVID-19.

Regarding this clone: The junction departs from the called germline gene at one end, perhaps through a read error. CDR3: CASREAGTRTRYGYTF. The CDR3 DNA reads as TGTGCCAGCAGGGAAGCCGGGACACGCACCCGATATGGCTACACCTTC. The chain links TRBV2 to TRBJ1-2; possible D gene TRBD1, 6 bases. Germline V lookup: CDR1 SNHLY, CDR2 FYNNEI. The CDR3 loop spans 16 amino acids.

This chain links TRBV15 with TRBJ1-1; no definite D call. Trimming pared 0 bases from V and 5 bases from J, leaving 19 bases between. Germline V CDR1 and CDR2: LNHNV, YYDKDF (reference sequence). This CDR3 is built from 17 residues. Here the CDR3 reads CATSRDLIRPQVTEAFF. The CDR3 DNA reads as TGTGCCACCAGCAGAGATCTAATCCGGCCGCAGGTGACTGAAGCTTTCTTT.

The V gene is TRBV14, the J gene TRBJ1-2, with D maybe TRBD1 (5 bases). Germline CDR1 and CDR2: SGHDN and FVKESK. The CDR3 is 14 residues long. V was pared by 0 bases and J by 8 bases, with 13 bases between. As DNA, the CDR3 is TGTGCCAGCAGCCAAGAGGCAGGGTTCAGGGGCTACACCTTC. Encoded protein: CASSQEAGFRGYTF.

This chain links TRBV28 with TRBJ1-5; D may be TRBD1 (6 bases). Germline V gene lookup returns CDR1 MDHEN and CDR2 SYDVKM. The CDR3 is 15 residues long. V was clipped by 2 bases and J by 3 bases, with 11 bases between them. The chain's CDR3 is CASSLLQGVNQPQHF. For the CDR3, the DNA is TGTGCCAGCAGTTTACTACAGGGAGTCAATCAGCCCCAGCATTTT.

This chain joins TRBV18 and TRBJ2-1; 8 bases match TRBD1. V lost 0 bases, J lost 9 bases, and 10 bases stayed unmatched. The CDR3 is made up of 16 amino acids. Germline V gene sequence: CDR1 KGHSH, CDR2 LQKENI. In DNA form, the CDR3 reads TGTGCCAGCTCACCACCTGAACCAGGGGGCTTCGGTGAGCAGTTCTTC. It translates to CASSPPEPGGFGEQFF.

This chain links TRBV7-2 with TRBJ2-5; 8 nucleotides align to TRBD2. V was clipped by 2 bases and J by 0 bases; unmatched bases: 5. From germline, CDR1 is SGHTA and CDR2 FQGNSA. The CDR3 consists of 16 residues. CDR3 sequence: CASSLLPAGDQETQYF. DNA of the CDR3: TGTGCCAGCAGCTTATTGCCAGCGGGGGACCAAGAGACCCAGTACTTC.

CDR3: CAWSGGTGTYEQYF. For the CDR3, the DNA is TGTGCCTGGAGCGGTGGGACAGGGACTTACGAGCAGTACTTC. V is TRBV30 and J is TRBJ2-7; 9 bases match TRBD1. Trimming cost V 3 bases and J 4 bases; bases outside gene matches: 7. The germline gives CDR1 GTSNPN, CDR2 SVGIG (reference sequence). CDR3 length: 14 amino acids.

The chain carries TRBV28 and TRBJ1-2, with D uncertain. V lost 3 bases and J lost 2, with 13 bases in between. The CDR3 length is 15 residues. Germline V gene sequence: CDR1 MDHEN, CDR2 SYDVKM. CDR3 nucleotides: TGTGCCAGCAGTTTGAGGGCTCTTTTCAACTATGGCTACACCTTC. Translation: CASSLRALFNYGYTF.

This clone was found a few times. J is TRBJ2-6 and V is TRBV16; D unclear. V lost 2 bases and J 3 bases, leaving 5 bases between the germline ends. Looked up from germline, CDR1 is KGHSY and CDR2 is FQNENV. This CDR3 is built from 14 residues. The CDR3 loop reads CASSQNLGANVLTF. For the CDR3, the DNA is TGTGCCAGCAGCCAAAATCTTGGGGCCAACGTCCTGACTTTC.

The J gene is TRBJ2-5, the V gene TRBV19; no reliable D call. V was clipped by 2 bases and J by 5 bases, with 9 bases between them. The CDR3 has 13 residues. Germline CDR1 and CDR2: LNHDA and SQIVND (reference sequence). For the CDR3, the DNA is TGTGCCAGTAGTATAAGAACAGTTGAGACCCAGTACTTC. This encodes CASSIRTVETQYF.

The genes are TRBV12-5 and TRBJ2-7, with D possibly being TRBD2 (5 bases). The V gene lost 1 base and the J gene lost 3 bases, with 16 bases spanning the gap. The CDR3 spans 16 residues. Germline V gives CDR1 LGHNT, CDR2 FRNRAP. The DNA of the CDR3 is TGTGCTAGTGGTTTGGCCTCCGGGCGGGTCGACTACGAGCAGTACTTC. This codes for CASGLASGRVDYEQYF. Drawing the rest from reference TRBV12-5 and TRBJ2-7, the complete variable domain is DARVTQTPRHKVTEMGQEVTMRCQPILGHNTVFWYRQTMMQGLELLAYFRNRAPLDDSGMPKDRFSAEMPDATLATLKIQPSEPRDSAVYFCASGLASGRVDYEQYFGPGTRLTVT.

The V call is TRBV5-6, the J call TRBJ2-1; 7 nucleotides align to TRBD2. This CDR3 comprises 16 residues. V shed 4 bases, J shed 0 bases, and the junction held 7 bases outside the gene matches. CDR1 is SGHDT, CDR2 YYEEEE, per germline. This chain's CDR3 is CASSRRAGSSYNEQFF. CDR3 DNA: TGTGCCAGCAGCAGACGAGCGGGATCCTCCTACAATGAGCAGTTCTTC.

V is TRBV11-3 and J is TRBJ2-1; 8 bases agree with TRBD2. CDR3 length: 15 residues. Germline V gene lookup returns CDR1 SGHNT and CDR2 YENEEA. The V gene end was trimmed by 1 base and the J gene end by 7 bases; junction bases not matched to a gene: 6. CDR3 DNA sequence: TGTGCCAGCAGCTTAGTGGTGACTAGCGTAAATGAGCAGTTCTTC. Residues: CASSLVVTSVNEQFF.

The chain is built from TRBV30 and TRBJ1-5; D gene ambiguous. This CDR3 is built from 14 residues. Trimming stripped 5 bases from V and 6 bases from J, with 17 bases between. Per germline, CDR1 GTSNPN and CDR2 SVGIG (reference sequence). The CDR3: CAWPERTHGQPQHF. CDR3 nucleotides: TGTGCCTGGCCCGAGCGGACCCACGGTCAGCCCCAGCATTTT.

This CDR3 is CASSLAQGSFGEQYF. CDR3 nucleotides: TGCGCCAGCAGCTTGGCGCAGGGATCTTTCGGCGAGCAGTACTTC. This chain connects TRBV5-1 to TRBJ2-7, with D possibly matching TRBD1 (5 bases). The CDR3 consists of 15 residues. Deletions cut 0 bases from V and 6 bases from J, with 16 bases between. Per the germline V gene, CDR1 is SGHRS and CDR2 is YFSETQ. Drawing the rest from reference TRBV5-1 and TRBJ2-7, the complete variable domain is KAGVTQTPRYLIKTRGQQVTLSCSPISGHRSVSWYQQTPGQGLQFLFEYFSETQRNKGNFPGRFSGRQFSNSRSEMNVSTLELGDSALYLCASSLAQGSFGEQYFGPGTRLTVT.

As concerns this clone: Compared with germline, one end of the junction differs, possibly owing to a read error. This chain uses TRBV7-7 with TRBJ2-5; perhaps TRBD1 as D (6 bases). The germline CDR1 and CDR2 sequences are SSHAT and FNYEAQ (reference sequence). This CDR3 comprises 16 residues. In nucleotides, the CDR3 is TGTGCTAGCAGCTTTGGCTCCGGGCAGGGGCAAGAGACCCAGTACTTC. It is translated as CASSFGSGQGQETQYF.

V is TRBV19 and J is TRBJ1-2; D gene ambiguous. The CDR3 totals 13 residues. Germline-derived CDR1 and CDR2 are LNHDA and SQIVND (reference sequence). Trimming pared 6 bases from V and 8 bases from J, leaving 16 bases between. The CDR3 loop is CASSDSGRAGYTF. The CDR3 nucleotides are TGTGCCAGTAGCGATTCCGGGAGGGCCGGCTACACCTTC.

This chain uses TRBV15 with TRBJ1-4; no definite D call. V was pared by 2 bases and J by 3 bases, with 13 bases between. This CDR3 is 16 amino acids long. The germline V gene has CDR1 LNHNV and CDR2 YYDKDF (reference sequence). The DNA for the CDR3 is TGTGCCACCAGCAGACCTATTGAGGCCTCTAATGAAAAACTGTTTTTT. Translating gives CATSRPIEASNEKLFF.

CDR3 in amino acids: CASSQSSGGPYEQYF. Here the CDR3 DNA reads TGCGCCAGCAGCCAATCTAGCGGGGGTCCCTACGAGCAGTACTTC. The chain combines TRBV4-1 with TRBJ2-7; 10 bases fit TRBD2. V was pared by 2 bases and J by 2 bases, with 3 bases of the junction left unmatched. Germline V gene lookup returns CDR1 MGHRA and CDR2 YSYEKL. The length of the CDR3 is 15 residues.

The chain joins TRBV27 to TRBJ2-5; 10 nucleotides match TRBD2. The V and J ends lost 5 bases and 1 base, in that order; junction bases with no gene match: 4. CDR1 and CDR2 from the germline V gene are MNHEY and SMNVEV (reference sequence). The CDR3 has 15 amino acids. The CDR3 DNA sequence: TGTGCCAGCAGTGGAAGGACTAGCGGCCAAGAGACCCAGTACTTC. Amino acid sequence: CASSGRTSGQETQYF.

The chain is built from TRBV15 and TRBJ2-1, with 10 bases identical to TRBD2. In germline, CDR1 is LNHNV, CDR2 YYDKDF (reference sequence). J gave up 15 bases and V 0 bases, and 11 bases lay outside the gene matches. This CDR3 region has 15 residues. The CDR3: CATSREPGLAGDPFF. The DNA of the CDR3 is TGTGCCACCAGCAGAGAACCTGGGCTAGCGGGAGATCCGTTCTTC.

As concerns this clone: The sample carries other DNA sequences with the same CDR3. The V and J genes are TRBV5-1 and TRBJ1-5; a weak D match, TRBD1 (5 bases). V lost 0 bases, J lost 5 bases, and 12 bases lay in between. This CDR3 has 15 amino acids. Per the germline V gene, CDR1 is SGHRS and CDR2 is YFSETQ. The CDR3 region has the DNA TGCGCCAGCAGCTTGGTTGGGGGGTCGGATCAGCCCCAGCATTTT. Its translation is CASSLVGGSDQPQHF.

CDR3 sequence reads: CASSKGLAGAGGEQYF. The CDR3, as DNA: TGCGCCAGCAGCAAGGGACTAGCGGGGGCAGGGGGAGAGCAGTACTTC. This chain uses TRBV5-1 with TRBJ2-7; TRBD2 agrees at 14 bases. This CDR3 contains 16 residues. The V segment lost 4 bases and the J segment 7 bases; nucleotides outside the gene matches: 10. Germline CDR1 is SGHRS and CDR2 is YFSETQ.

The chain links TRBV9 to TRBJ2-3; no clear D gene. V gave up 4 bases and J gave up 4 bases, with 16 bases separating them. This CDR3 has 15 residues. Germline values: CDR1 SGDLS, CDR2 YYNGEE. The CDR3 DNA is TGTGCCAGCAGCAAAACCGGCTTGCTAGCAGATACGCAGTATTTT. It translates to CASSKTGLLADTQYF. The whole variable domain, filled in from reference TRBV9 and TRBJ2-3, reads DSGVTQTPKHLITATGQRVTLRCSPRSGDLSVYWYQQSLDQGLQFLIQYYNGEERAKGNILERFSAQQFPDLHSELNLSSLELGDSALYFCASSKTGLLADTQYFGPGTRLTVL.

Regarding this clone: The junction departs from germline at one end; a sequencing error may be responsible. The rearrangement joins TRBV9 to TRBJ2-5, with no clear D. Germline assignment: CDR1 SGDLS and CDR2 YYNGEE. CDR3 size: 14 residues. This chain's CDR3 is CASNVGPFAETQYF. The DNA for the CDR3 is TGTGCCAGCAACGTAGGCCCCTTTGCGGAGACCCAGTACTTC.

The CDR3 spells CATSDFSSGLQFF. The DNA of the CDR3 is TGTGCCACCAGTGATTTTTCTAGCGGCTTACAGTTCTTC. The chain links TRBV24-1 to TRBJ2-1; TRBD2 matches 7 bases. The CDR3 covers 13 residues. Germline-derived CDR1 and CDR2 are KGHDR and SFDVKD. J gave up 13 bases and V 1 base, and 6 bases lay outside the gene matches.

This sequence joins TRBV11-1 and TRBJ2-3, with TRBD2 identical over 8 bases. The CDR3 totals 14 residues. With 5 bases clipped from V and 7 bases from J, the junction kept 8 bases outside the gene matches. In germline, CDR1 is SGHAT, CDR2 FQDESV (reference sequence). CDR3 in amino acids: CASSLSGGEHTQYF. The CDR3, as DNA: TGTGCCAGCAGCCTAAGCGGGGGCGAGCATACGCAGTATTTT.

The chain joins TRBV7-3 to TRBJ1-1; D might be TRBD1 (6 bases). The CDR3 is 15 residues long. V was trimmed by 5 bases and J by 2 bases, leaving 15 bases between them. The germline V gene has CDR1 SGHTA and CDR2 FQGTGA. CDR3 in DNA: TGTGCCAGCAGCGAATTCGGACAGACTAACACTGAAGCTTTCTTT. The encoded protein is CASSEFGQTNTEAFF. Drawing the rest from reference TRBV7-3 and TRBJ1-1, the complete variable domain is GAGVSQTPSNKVTEKGKYVELRCDPISGHTALYWYRQSLGQGPEFLIYFQGTGAADDSGLPNDRFFAVRPEGSVSTLKIQRTERGDSAVYLCASSEFGQTNTEAFFGQGTRLTVV.

V gene TRBV6-5 combines with J gene TRBJ1-2, with a weak D call TRBD1 (6 bases). Deletions cut 5 bases from V and 3 bases from J, with 13 bases between. Per the germline V gene, CDR1 is MNHEY and CDR2 is SVGAGI. There are 14 residues in the CDR3. The CDR3 sequence is CASSPEGGYYGYTF. DNA for the CDR3: TGTGCCAGCAGTCCCGAGGGGGGGTACTATGGCTACACCTTC.

This chain links TRBV11-2 with TRBJ1-1; D possibly corresponds to TRBD1 (5 bases). Germline-derived CDR1 and CDR2 are SGHAT and FQNNGV. Trimming left V 5 bases short and J 7 bases short, with 11 bases between. This CDR3 spans 12 amino acids. CDR3 in amino acids: CASSRGGIEAFF. In DNA, the CDR3 is TGTGCCAGCAGCCGGGGGGGGATTGAAGCTTTCTTT.